The 3 T cell receptor beta chains below all came from one sample that was sequenced in a study of blood T cell repertoires in COVID-19. Generated by immunoSEQ multiplex PCR, the TCRdb table keeps only in-frame clones and is missing some. Of around 52,000 clones listed, roughly 80% are singletons. The sequencing sample was made of peripheral blood. All receptors come from an older woman with acute or convalescent COVID-19.

The rearrangement links TRBV7-7 to TRBJ1-6; D not certain. The CDR3 has 13 residues. The V end lost 5 bases, the J end lost 10 bases, and 12 bases lay between the germline ends. The V gene's germline CDR1 is SSHAT and CDR2 FNYEAQ (reference sequence). CDR3 DNA sequence: TGTGCCAGCAGCCTACAGCCGGGGTCACCCCTCCACTTT. Translated, it gives CASSLQPGSPLHF.

V usage is TRBV7-9 and J usage is TRBJ2-7, with D perhaps TRBD1 (6 bases). CDR1 is SEHNR and CDR2 is FQNEAQ in the germline V gene (reference sequence). Deletions cut 5 bases from V and 3 bases from J, with 17 bases between. This CDR3 is built from 15 residues. The CDR3 DNA is TGTGCCAGCAGCCAACAGGGACGTCTGGACTACGAGCAGTACTTC. Its translation: CASSQQGRLDYEQYF. Filled out from reference TRBV7-9 and TRBJ2-7, the complete variable domain reads DTGVSQNPRHKITKRGQNVTFRCDPISEHNRLYWYRQTLGQGPEFLTYFQNEAQLEKSRLLSDRFSAERPKGSFSTLEIQRTEQGDSAMYLCASSQQGRLDYEQYFGPGTRLTVT.

This chain joins TRBV15 and TRBJ1-5, with D unresolved. CDR3 length equals 15 residues. Germline CDR1 reads LNHNV; CDR2 reads YYDKDF (reference sequence). The germline V and J ends were trimmed by 0 bases and 6 bases, with 12 bases remaining between them. The CDR3: CATSRDPLGGQPQHF. The CDR3 nucleotides read TGTGCCACCAGCAGAGACCCACTTGGCGGTCAGCCCCAGCATTTT.